This T cell receptor beta chain derives from a study of shared clonotypes between healthy human individuals. It was at deep level that the assay was run. Sequencing was performed with immunoSEQ multiplex PCR; in TCRdb, only in-frame clones are kept and a portion is missing. The table shows 2 million to 2.5 million clones, with approximately 96% occurring only once. Study-level results: Four donors had roughly 5% of their naive CD4 clonotypes in common.

V was cut by 5 bases and J by 8 bases, with 13 bases left in between. Germline assignment: CDR1 WSHSY and CDR2 SAAADI. This CDR3 spans 13 amino acids. A word on this clone: Antigen: not known.

Naive CD45RA+ and memory CD45RA-negative subsets were split from CD4+ cells. The receptor comes from a man younger than 35 in good health. The material sequenced was naive CD4+ T cells sorted from blood. Subset denoted: CD45RA+ positively selected. The V call is TRBV10-2, the J call TRBJ2-1, with no clear D. The CDR3 here is CASSQSPRDEQFF. The CDR3 nucleotides are TGCGCCAGCAGTCAATCTCCCCGGGATGAGCAGTTCTTC.